The 2 T cell receptor beta chains in this list originate from one sample, sequenced in a study of T cell repertoires in cytomegalovirus infection. Each CDR3 protein is one row after TCRdb ran MiXCR on the reads. The data hold 750,000 to 950,000 distinct CDR3 sequences, with about 29% observed a single time. No cognate antigen is known for these TCRs. The input for sequencing was cultured CD8+ T cells from PBMCs, taken from culture after CMV antigen stimulation. The receptor source for this set is a human donor in good health (CMV status not recorded). Some clones in this sample may be carry-over from other donors' samples.

This clonotype was detected a few times. The V gene is TRBV5-6, the J gene TRBJ2-3; 7 positions agree with TRBD2. The CDR3 is 16 amino acids. The germline V gene encodes CDR1 SGHDT and CDR2 YYEEEE. With 0 bases clipped from V and 0 bases from J, the junction kept 4 bases outside the gene matches. In nucleotides, the CDR3 is TGTGCCAGCAGCTTGGGAAGCGGGGACAGCACAGATACGCAGTATTTT. Encoded protein: CASSLGSGDSTDTQYF.

This rearrangement joins TRBV27 to TRBJ1-1, with 12 bases aligning to TRBD1. The V and J ends lost 3 bases and 4 bases, in that order; junction bases with no gene match: 9. The CDR3 loop spans 17 amino acids. Germline-derived CDR1 and CDR2 are MNHEY and SMNVEV (reference sequence). The CDR3 region has the DNA TGTGCCAGCAGTTTCCGTCGGGACAGGGGGCCGTTCACTGAAGCTTTCTTT. Translated: CASSFRRDRGPFTEAFF.